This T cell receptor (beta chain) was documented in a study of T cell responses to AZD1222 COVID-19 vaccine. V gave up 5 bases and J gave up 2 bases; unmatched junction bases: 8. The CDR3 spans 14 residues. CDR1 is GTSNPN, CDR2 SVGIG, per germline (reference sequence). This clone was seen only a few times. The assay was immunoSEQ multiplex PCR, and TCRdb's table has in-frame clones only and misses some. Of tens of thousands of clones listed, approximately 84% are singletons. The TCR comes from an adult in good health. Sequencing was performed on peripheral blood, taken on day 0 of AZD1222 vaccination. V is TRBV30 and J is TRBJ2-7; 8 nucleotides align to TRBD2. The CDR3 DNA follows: TGTGCCTGGCAAGAACGACTAGCGCCCTACGAGCAGTACTTC. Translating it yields CAWQERLAPYEQYF.